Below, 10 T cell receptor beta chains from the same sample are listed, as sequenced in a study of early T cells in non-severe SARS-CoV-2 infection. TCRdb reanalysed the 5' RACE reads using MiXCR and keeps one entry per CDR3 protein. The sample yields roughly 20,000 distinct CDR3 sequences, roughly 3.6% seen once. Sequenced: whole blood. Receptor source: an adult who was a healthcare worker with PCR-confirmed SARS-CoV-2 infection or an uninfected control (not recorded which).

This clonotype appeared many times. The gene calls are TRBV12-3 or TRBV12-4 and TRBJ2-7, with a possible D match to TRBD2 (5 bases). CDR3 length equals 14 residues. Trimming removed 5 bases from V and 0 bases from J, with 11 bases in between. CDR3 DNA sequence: TGTGCCAGCAGTGCCCGGGAAAGCTCCTACGAGCAGTACTTC. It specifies CASSARESSYEQYF.

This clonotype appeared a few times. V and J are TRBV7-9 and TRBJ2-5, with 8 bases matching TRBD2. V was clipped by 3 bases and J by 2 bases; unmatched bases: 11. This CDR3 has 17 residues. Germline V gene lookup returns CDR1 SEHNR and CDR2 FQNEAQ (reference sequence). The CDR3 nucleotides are TGTGCCAGCAGCTTTCGTTTAGCGGGATACGATCAAGAGACCCAGTACTTC. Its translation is CASSFRLAGYDQETQYF.

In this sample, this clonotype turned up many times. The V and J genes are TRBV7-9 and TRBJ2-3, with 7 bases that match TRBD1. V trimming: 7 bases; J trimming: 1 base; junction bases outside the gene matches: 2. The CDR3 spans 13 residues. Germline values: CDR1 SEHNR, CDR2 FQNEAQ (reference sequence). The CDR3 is CASNRGGTDTQYF. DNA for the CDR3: TGTGCCAGCAACAGGGGTGGCACAGATACGCAGTATTTT.

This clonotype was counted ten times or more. CDR3 sequence reads: CASSQVQYYGYTF. The CDR3 DNA is TGTGCCAGCAGCCAAGTCCAATACTATGGCTACACCTTC. This chain joins TRBV14 and TRBJ1-2; no definite D call. Looked up from germline, CDR1 is SGHDN and CDR2 is FVKESK. The V end was cut by 1 base, the J end by 3 bases, with 6 bases between. This CDR3 contains 13 residues. The full variable domain, with the rest looked up from reference TRBV14 and TRBJ1-2, is EAGVTQFPSHSVIEKGQTVTLRCDPISGHDNLYWYRRVMGKEIKFLLHFVKESKQDESGMPNNRFLAERTGGTYSTLKVQPAELEDSGVYFCASSQVQYYGYTFGSGTRLTVV.

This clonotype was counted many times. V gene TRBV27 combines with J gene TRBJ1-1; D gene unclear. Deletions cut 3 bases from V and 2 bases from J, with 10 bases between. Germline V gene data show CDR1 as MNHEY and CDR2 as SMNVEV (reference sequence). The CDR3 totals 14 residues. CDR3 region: CASSLKGRNTEAFF. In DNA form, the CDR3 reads TGTGCCAGCAGTTTGAAGGGTCGTAACACTGAAGCTTTCTTT.

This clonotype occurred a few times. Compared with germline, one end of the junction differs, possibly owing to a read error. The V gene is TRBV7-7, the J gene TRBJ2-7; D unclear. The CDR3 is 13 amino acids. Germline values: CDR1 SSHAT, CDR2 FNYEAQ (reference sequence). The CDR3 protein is CASSLSLESEQYF. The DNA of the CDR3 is TGTGCTAGCAGCTTAAGTCTAGAATCCGAGCAGTACTTC.

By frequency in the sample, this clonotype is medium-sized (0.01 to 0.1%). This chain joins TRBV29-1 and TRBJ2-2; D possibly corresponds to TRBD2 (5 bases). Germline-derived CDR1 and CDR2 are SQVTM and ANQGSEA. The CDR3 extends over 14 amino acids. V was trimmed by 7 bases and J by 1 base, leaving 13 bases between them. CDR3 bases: TGCAGCGCCGGTGGACTTCTGAACACCGGGGAGCTGTTTTTT. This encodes CSAGGLLNTGELFF.

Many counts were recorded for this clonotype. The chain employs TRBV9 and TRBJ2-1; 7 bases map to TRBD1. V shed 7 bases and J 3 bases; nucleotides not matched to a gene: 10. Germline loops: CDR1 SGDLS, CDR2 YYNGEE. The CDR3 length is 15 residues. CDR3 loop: CASSHRDRNYNEQFF. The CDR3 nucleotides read TGTGCCAGCTCACACCGGGACAGAAACTACAATGAGCAGTTCTTC.

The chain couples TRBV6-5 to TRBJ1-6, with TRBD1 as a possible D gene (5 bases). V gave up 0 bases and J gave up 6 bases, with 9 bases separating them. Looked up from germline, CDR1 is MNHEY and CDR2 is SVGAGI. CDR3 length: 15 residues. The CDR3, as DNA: TGTGCCAGCAGTTACTCGACCGGGGGTAATTCACCCCTCCACTTT. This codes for CASSYSTGGNSPLHF.

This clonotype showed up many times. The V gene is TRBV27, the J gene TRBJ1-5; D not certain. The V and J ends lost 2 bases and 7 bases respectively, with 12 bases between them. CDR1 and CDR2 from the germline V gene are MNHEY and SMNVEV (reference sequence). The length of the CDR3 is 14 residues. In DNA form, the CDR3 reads TGTGCCAGCAGTTTAGGAGGGTACAGCCAGCCCCAGCATTTT. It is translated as CASSLGGYSQPQHF.